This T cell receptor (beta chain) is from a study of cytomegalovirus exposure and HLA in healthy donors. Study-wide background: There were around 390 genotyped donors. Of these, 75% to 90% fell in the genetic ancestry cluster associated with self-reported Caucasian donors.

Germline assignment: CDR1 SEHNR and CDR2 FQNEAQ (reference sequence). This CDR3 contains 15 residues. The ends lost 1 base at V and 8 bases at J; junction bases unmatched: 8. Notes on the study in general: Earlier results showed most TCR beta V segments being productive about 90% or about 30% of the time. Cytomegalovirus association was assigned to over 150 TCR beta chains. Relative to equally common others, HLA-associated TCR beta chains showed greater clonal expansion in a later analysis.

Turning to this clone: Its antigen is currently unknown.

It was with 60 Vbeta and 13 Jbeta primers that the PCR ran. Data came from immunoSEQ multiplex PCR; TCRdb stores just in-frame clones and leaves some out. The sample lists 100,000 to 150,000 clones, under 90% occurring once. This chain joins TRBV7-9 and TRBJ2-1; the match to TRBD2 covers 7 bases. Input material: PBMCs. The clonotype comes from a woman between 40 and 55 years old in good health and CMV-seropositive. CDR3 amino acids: CASSLGVSGNDEQFF. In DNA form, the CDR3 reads TGTGCCAGCAGCTTAGGTGTCAGCGGGAACGATGAGCAGTTCTTC.